What follows describes a single T cell receptor beta chain. The length of the CDR3 is 15 residues. Unmatched junction bases numbered 8, after V lost 6 bases and J lost 0 bases. Germline V lookup: CDR1 MNHEY, CDR2 SVGAGI. The source of the sample is a study of blood T cell repertoires in COVID-19. As handled by the study authors: Quantification of nucleated cells was approximated via reference gene primer amplification. Repertoires were generated with immunoSEQ multiplex PCR, while TCRdb's copy carries only in-frame clones and drops some. That table is the source of V, J and clone size, and D and trimming were worked out from the DNA. This repertoire shows roughly 32,000 clones, 90% to 95% found once; its top ten account for almost 10%.

This sequence joins TRBV6-5 and TRBJ2-7; 7 positions match TRBD1. The clonotype comes from a human donor with active COVID-19. The donor label of this sample is uncertain. Source material: peripheral blood. The CDR3 protein is CASSIKTGFSYEQYF. The CDR3 DNA follows: TGTGCCAGCAGCATAAAGACAGGGTTCTCCTACGAGCAGTACTTC.